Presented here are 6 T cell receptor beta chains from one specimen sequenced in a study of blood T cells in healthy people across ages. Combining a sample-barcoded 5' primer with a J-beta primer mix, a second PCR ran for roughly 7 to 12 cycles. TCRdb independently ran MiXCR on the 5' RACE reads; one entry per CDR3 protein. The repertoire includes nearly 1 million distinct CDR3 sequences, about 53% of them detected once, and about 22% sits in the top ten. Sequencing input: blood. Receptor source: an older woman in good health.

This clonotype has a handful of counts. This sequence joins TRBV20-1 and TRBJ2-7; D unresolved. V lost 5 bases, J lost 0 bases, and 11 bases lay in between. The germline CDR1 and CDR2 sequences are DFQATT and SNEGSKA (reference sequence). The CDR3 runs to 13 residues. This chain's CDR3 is CSARWGSSYEQYF. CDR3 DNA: TGCAGTGCTCGATGGGGAAGCTCCTACGAGCAGTACTTC.

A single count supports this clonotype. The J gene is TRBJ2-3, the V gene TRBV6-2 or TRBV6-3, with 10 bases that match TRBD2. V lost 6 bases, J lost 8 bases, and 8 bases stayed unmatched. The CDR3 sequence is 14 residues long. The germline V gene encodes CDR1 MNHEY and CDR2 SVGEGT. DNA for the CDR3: TGTGCCAGCAGGACTAGCGGGTCCTCGGGTACGCAGTATTTT. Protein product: CASRTSGSSGTQYF.

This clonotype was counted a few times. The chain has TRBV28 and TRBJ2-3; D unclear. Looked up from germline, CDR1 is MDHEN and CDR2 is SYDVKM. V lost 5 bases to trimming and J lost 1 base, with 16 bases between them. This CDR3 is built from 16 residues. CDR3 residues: CASSHRTFRGTDTQYF. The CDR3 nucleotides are TGTGCCAGCAGTCACCGCACCTTCCGAGGCACAGATACGCAGTATTTT. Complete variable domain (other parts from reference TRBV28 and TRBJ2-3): DVKVTQSSRYLVKRTGEKVFLECVQDMDHENMFWYRQDPGLGLRLIYFSYDVKMKEKGDIPEGYSVSREKKERFSLILESASTNQTSMYLCASSHRTFRGTDTQYFGPGTRLTVL.

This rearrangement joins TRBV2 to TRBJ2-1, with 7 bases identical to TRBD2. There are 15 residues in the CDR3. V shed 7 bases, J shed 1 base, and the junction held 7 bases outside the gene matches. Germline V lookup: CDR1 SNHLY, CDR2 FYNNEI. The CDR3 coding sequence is TGTGCCAGCATGAGGGCTAGCGGTTCCTACAATGAGCAGTTCTTC. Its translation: CASMRASGSYNEQFF.

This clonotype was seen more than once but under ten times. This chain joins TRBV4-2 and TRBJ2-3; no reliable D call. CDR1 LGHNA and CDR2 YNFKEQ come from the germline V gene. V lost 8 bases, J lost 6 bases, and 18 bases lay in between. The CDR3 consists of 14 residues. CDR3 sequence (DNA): TGTGCCAGCTCAGCCGCGCCAGGATCGGATACGCAGTATTTT. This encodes CASSAAPGSDTQYF.

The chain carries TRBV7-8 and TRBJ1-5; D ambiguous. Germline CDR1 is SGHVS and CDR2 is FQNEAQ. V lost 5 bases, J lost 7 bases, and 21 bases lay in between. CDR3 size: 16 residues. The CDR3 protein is CASSLFIGPGGQPQHF. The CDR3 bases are TGTGCCAGCAGCCTGTTCATAGGACCCGGCGGGCAGCCCCAGCATTTT.